The entry below describes one T cell receptor beta chain. PCR was performed using 60 Vbeta and 13 Jbeta primers. Produced via immunoSEQ multiplex PCR; TCRdb's table is partial and in-frame only. Here the sample table reports about 67,000 clones. This record belongs to a study of cytomegalovirus exposure and HLA in healthy donors. Study in general: Early release data held roughly 90 million unique TCRs from HLA-typed donors. The Caucasian-associated ancestry cluster held 65% to 90% of around 380 genotyped donors.

There are 18 residues in the CDR3. Looked up from germline, CDR1 is SEHNR and CDR2 is FQNEAQ (reference sequence). V trimming: 1 base; J trimming: 3 bases; junction bases outside the gene matches: 7. Sequences were obtained from PBMCs. This TCR derives from a woman aged 40-49 years in good health and CMV-seropositive. This sequence joins TRBV7-9 and TRBJ2-1, with 12 nucleotides matching TRBD2. CDR3 coding DNA: TGTGCCAGCAGCTTAGGCCTAGCGGGGGGGAAAATCTACAATGAGCAGTTCTTC. Encoded protein: CASSLGLAGGKIYNEQFF.